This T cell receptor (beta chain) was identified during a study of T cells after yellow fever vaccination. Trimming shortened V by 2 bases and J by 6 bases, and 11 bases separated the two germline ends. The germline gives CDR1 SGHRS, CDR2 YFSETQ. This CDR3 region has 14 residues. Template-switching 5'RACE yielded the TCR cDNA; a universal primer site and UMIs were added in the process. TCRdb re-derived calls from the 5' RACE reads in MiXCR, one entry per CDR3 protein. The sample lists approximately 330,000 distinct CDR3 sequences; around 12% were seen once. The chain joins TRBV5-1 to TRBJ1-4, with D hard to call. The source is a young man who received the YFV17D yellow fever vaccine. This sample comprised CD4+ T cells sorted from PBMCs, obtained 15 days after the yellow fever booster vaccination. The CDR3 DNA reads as TGCGCCAGCAGCTTAGACATCGGGGATGAAAAACTGTTTTTT. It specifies CASSLDIGDEKLFF.